The 20 T cell receptor beta chains presented below share a single source sample, sequenced in a study of T cell repertoires in cytomegalovirus infection. From the reads, TCRdb called clonotypes with MiXCR, one entry per CDR3 protein. The sample has approximately 260,000 distinct CDR3 sequences, 20% to 25% seen once. Their antigens are not known. Sample: cultured PBMCs, taken from culture after CMV antigen stimulation. The receptors were sampled from a human donor in good health (CMV status not recorded). Some clones in this sample may be carry-over from other donors' samples.

The chain links TRBV30 to TRBJ1-2; D gene ambiguous. The CDR3 sequence is 12 residues long. Trimming shortened V by 8 bases and J by 8 bases, and 18 bases separated the two germline ends. Germline V gene lookup returns CDR1 GTSNPN and CDR2 SVGIG (reference sequence). The DNA for the CDR3 is TGTGCCCGATCGCTGCAAACCGGGGGCTACACCTTC. Translated: CARSLQTGGYTF.

This clonotype has just a few counts. CDR3 amino acids: CASASYQPQHF. CDR3 nucleotides: TGTGCTAGTGCTTCGTATCAGCCCCAGCATTTT. The chain combines TRBV12-5 with TRBJ1-5; no clear D gene. CDR1 is LGHNT, CDR2 FRNRAP, per germline. V lost 7 bases and J 5 bases, leaving 6 bases between the germline ends. The length of the CDR3 is 11 residues.

This clonotype is medium-sized. The chain combines TRBV6-5 with TRBJ1-1; 7 bases match TRBD1. The V gene's germline CDR1 is MNHEY and CDR2 SVGAGI. The ends lost 2 bases at V and 5 bases at J; junction bases unmatched: 8. CDR3 length: 15 residues. The CDR3 loop is CASSYQTGTGTEAFF. CDR3 nucleotides: TGTGCCAGCAGTTACCAGACAGGGACGGGAACTGAAGCTTTCTTT.

This chain connects TRBV19 to TRBJ1-5; D is uncertain. This CDR3 comprises 16 residues. Looked up from germline, CDR1 is LNHDA and CDR2 is SQIVND (reference sequence). V dropped 3 bases and J dropped 0 bases, with 12 bases sitting between them. In DNA, the CDR3 is TGTGCCAGTAGTATGTTTGCCATGGCTAGCAATCAGCCCCAGCATTTT. Translated: CASSMFAMASNQPQHF.

The chain couples TRBV18 to TRBJ2-7; D possibly corresponds to TRBD2 (5 bases). The germline CDR1 and CDR2 sequences are KGHSH and LQKENI. This CDR3 has 15 residues. Trimming took off 0 bases at V and 1 base at J, with 10 bases between the two ends. CDR3 in amino acids: CASSPPSRGSYEQYF. The CDR3 coding sequence is TGTGCCAGCTCACCACCGTCTCGGGGTTCCTACGAGCAGTACTTC. Looking up the rest from reference TRBV18 and TRBJ2-7 gives the full variable domain: NAGVMQNPRHLVRRRGQEARLRCSPMKGHSHVYWYRQLPEEGLKFMVYLQKENIIDESGMPKERFSAEFPKEGPSILRIQQVVRGDSAAYFCASSPPSRGSYEQYFGPGTRLTVT.

This clonotype was seen at least ten times. The CDR3 DNA reads TGTGCCAGCAGCCCGGGGAACTTACTCCGCAATGAGCAGTTCTTC. Its translation: CASSPGNLLRNEQFF. The J gene is TRBJ2-1, the V gene TRBV7-9, with a weak D call TRBD2 (5 bases). The length of the CDR3 is 15 residues. Germline lookup yields CDR1 SEHNR and CDR2 FQNEAQ (reference sequence). The V and J ends lost 5 bases and 6 bases respectively, with 17 bases between them.

This clonotype has only a few counts. The rearrangement joins TRBV29-1 to TRBJ2-1, with 7 bases matching TRBD1. The V and J ends lost 3 bases and 6 bases, in that order; junction bases with no gene match: 5. The CDR3 length is 13 residues. The germline V gene has CDR1 SQVTM and CDR2 ANQGSEA. The CDR3 region is CSVEVAGGNEQFF. CDR3 nucleotides: TGCAGCGTTGAGGTCGCAGGGGGCAATGAGCAGTTCTTC.

This clonotype was observed many times. The chain recombines TRBV12-3 or TRBV12-4 with TRBJ2-3, with TRBD2 matching over 8 bases. With 2 bases clipped from V and 5 bases from J, the junction kept 6 bases outside the gene matches. There are 15 residues in the CDR3. For the CDR3, the DNA is TGTGCCAGCAGTTTACTCAGCGCGGGGGGAGATACGCAGTATTTT. Amino acids: CASSLLSAGGDTQYF.

The table lists this clonotype with a count of one. This sequence may be a read error, since a much larger clone differs from it by one base. The CDR3 DNA reads as TGTGCCAGCAGACAGCAGGGTGTGAAATCACCCCTCCACTTT. Its translation: CASRQQGVKSPLHF. This sequence joins TRBV6-4 and TRBJ1-6; maybe TRBD1 (5 bases). V was clipped by 6 bases and J by 10 bases, with 16 bases between them. Looked up from germline, CDR1 is MRHNA and CDR2 is SNTAGT. This CDR3 has 14 residues.

V and J are TRBV27 and TRBJ1-1; D is unclear. Per germline, CDR1 MNHEY and CDR2 SMNVEV (reference sequence). V gave up 5 bases and J gave up 6 bases, with 13 bases separating them. The CDR3 covers 13 residues. The CDR3 region is CASSLSGRAEAFF. CDR3 nucleotides: TGTGCCAGCAGTCTCTCCGGGCGGGCTGAAGCTTTCTTT.

This sequence joins TRBV29-1 and TRBJ2-5; 8 nucleotides align to TRBD2. The CDR3 is 14 residues long. The trim removed 5 bases at V and 3 bases at J, leaving 8 bases unmatched. The germline V gene has CDR1 SQVTM and CDR2 ANQGSEA. The DNA of the CDR3 is TGCAGCGTTAGAAGCGCAGCGGGAGAAGAGACCCAGTACTTC. Its protein product is CSVRSAAGEETQYF.

The CDR3 sequence: CASSEQGANTGELFF. Here the CDR3 DNA reads TGTGCCAGCAGTGAGCAGGGGGCGAACACCGGGGAGCTGTTTTTT. The J gene is TRBJ2-2, the V gene TRBV2; 7 nucleotides align to TRBD1. The CDR3 spans 15 residues. Losses at the gene ends were 3 bases for V and 0 bases for J; bases not matched to a gene: 1. Germline assignment: CDR1 SNHLY and CDR2 FYNNEI.

This clonotype has ten or more counts. CDR3 sequence: CASSTTGSNQPQHF. The CDR3 coding sequence is TGTGCCAGCAGCACGACAGGGAGCAATCAGCCCCAGCATTTT. The chain employs TRBV7-2 and TRBJ1-5; 7 nucleotides match TRBD1. The CDR3 has 14 amino acids. Germline V gene sequence: CDR1 SGHTA, CDR2 FQGNSA. The J segment lost 1 base and the V segment lost 5 bases, leaving 2 bases of the junction unmatched.

This clonotype has only a few counts. The chain recombines TRBV7-7 with TRBJ2-1; possible D gene TRBD2, 6 bases. V was trimmed by 5 bases and J by 5 bases, leaving 13 bases between them. Germline assignment: CDR1 SSHAT and CDR2 FNYEAQ (reference sequence). This CDR3 contains 14 residues. The CDR3 is CASSTGTSNNEQFF. DNA of the CDR3: TGTGCCAGCAGCACCGGGACTTCCAACAATGAGCAGTTCTTC.

This sequence joins TRBV12-5 and TRBJ2-2; the D is unclear. This CDR3 is built from 16 residues. Deletions cut 1 base from V and 6 bases from J, with 15 bases between. CDR1 and CDR2 from the germline V gene are LGHNT and FRNRAP. CDR3 nucleotide sequence: TGTGCTAGTGGTTTGGACCCTATGGCCACACCCGGGGAGCTGTTTTTT. Protein product: CASGLDPMATPGELFF.

In this sample, this clonotype turned up a few times. This chain joins TRBV5-1 and TRBJ1-1; D gene unclear. Trimming pared 1 base from V and 3 bases from J, leaving 7 bases between. Germline CDR1 reads SGHRS; CDR2 reads YFSETQ. The CDR3 loop spans 13 amino acids. Here the CDR3 DNA reads TGCGCCAGCAGCTTGTGGGCAGACACTGAAGCTTTCTTT. Its translation: CASSLWADTEAFF.

This clonotype showed up just once. The chain links TRBV27 to TRBJ1-5; TRBD1 matches 8 bases. In germline, CDR1 is MNHEY, CDR2 SMNVEV (reference sequence). Losses at the gene ends were 5 bases for V and 4 bases for J; bases not matched to a gene: 7. The CDR3 covers 15 residues. The CDR3 loop is CASSKDRGPNQPQHF. The CDR3 DNA is TGTGCCAGCAGTAAAGACAGGGGCCCTAATCAGCCCCAGCATTTT.

This chain joins TRBV5-4 and TRBJ1-3; a possible D gene is TRBD1 (6 bases). Germline V gene sequence: CDR1 SGHNT, CDR2 YYREEE (reference sequence). The CDR3 spans 14 residues. The germline V and J ends were trimmed by 2 bases and 4 bases, with 10 bases remaining between them. CDR3 sequence reads: CASSFGGGGNTIYF. The CDR3 bases are TGTGCCAGCAGCTTCGGGGGCGGAGGAAACACCATATATTTT.

This clonotype was seen many times. The chain carries TRBV12-5 and TRBJ2-5, with unresolved D. The CDR3 extends over 10 amino acids. Trimming took 7 bases from V and 7 from J, leaving 7 bases between them. Germline V gives CDR1 LGHNT, CDR2 FRNRAP. For the CDR3, the DNA is TGTGCTAGTGCCCCCCGGACCCAGTACTTC. It encodes CASAPRTQYF.

This clonotype has just a few counts. The chain couples TRBV7-2 to TRBJ2-1; 7 bases agree with TRBD2. Germline V gene lookup returns CDR1 SGHTA and CDR2 FQGNSA. This CDR3 spans 14 amino acids. Trimming cost V 5 bases and J 8 bases; bases outside gene matches: 9. CDR3 in DNA: TGTGCCAGCAGCCCACGTGGCGGGAGAGATGAGCAGTTCTTC. It specifies CASSPRGGRDEQFF.